One sample yielded the 23 T cell receptor beta chains listed below, sequenced in a study of blood T cell repertoires in COVID-19. Clones were sequenced by immunoSEQ multiplex PCR, and TCRdb holds only the in-frame ones, with some missing. The data show over 250,000 clones, with roughly 85% seen just once and over 4% held by the top ten. The sequencing sample was made of PBMCs or T cells enriched from blood (not recorded which). The receptor set was obtained from a man aged 40-50 years who had been exposed to COVID-19.

This clone was counted a few times. The chain couples TRBV30 to TRBJ1-2; no firm D call. This CDR3 comprises 11 residues. CDR1 and CDR2 from the germline V gene are GTSNPN and SVGIG (reference sequence). Between the trimmed V and J ends, which lost 0 bases and 7 bases, there was a span of 6 bases. The CDR3 reads CAWSVLVGYTF. In DNA, the CDR3 is TGTGCCTGGAGTGTACTAGTTGGCTACACCTTC.

The chain joins TRBV5-1 to TRBJ2-1; 14 bases match TRBD2. There are 16 residues in the CDR3. J was trimmed by 9 bases and V by 0 bases; bases with no gene match: 5. The germline V gene encodes CDR1 SGHRS and CDR2 YFSETQ. In DNA, the CDR3 is TGCGCCAGCAGCTTGGCGGAGGGACTAGCGGGAGTTGAGCAGTTCTTC. Protein sequence: CASSLAEGLAGVEQFF.

V and J are TRBV9 and TRBJ2-1; 8 bases align to TRBD1. V shed 4 bases and J 6 bases; nucleotides not matched to a gene: 9. The CDR3 consists of 15 residues. Germline V CDR1 and CDR2: SGDLS, YYNGEE. This CDR3 reads CASSIGQGIPNEQFF. CDR3 coding DNA: TGTGCCAGCAGCATTGGACAGGGTATACCCAATGAGCAGTTCTTC.

With respect to this clone: The conserved final phenylalanine or tryptophan is absent from the CDR3, which likely points to a read error. The limits of the CDR3 on the DNA are not certain, so only TCRdb's listed CDR3 is given. This chain connects TRBV28 to TRBJ1-1; the table calls TRBD1, which could not be checked here. CDR1 and CDR2 from the germline V gene are MDHEN and SYDVKM. 15 amino acids form the CDR3, both terminal residues included. The CDR3 sequence is CASSLPWTGGEGAVV.

V usage is TRBV21-1 and J usage is TRBJ1-4; the DNA was not used to check the table's D call, TRBD1. TRBV21-1 is a listed pseudogene. The CDR3 length is 18 residues. The CDR3 reads CASSKSSGQGSLSEKLFF. The DNA of the CDR3 is TGTGCCAGCAGCAAGTCATCGGGACAGGGTTCTTTGAGTGAAAAACTGTTTTTT.

The CDR3 loop is CASTGTSGTEQFF. The DNA of the CDR3 is TGCGCCAGCACCGGGACTAGCGGTACTGAGCAGTTCTTC. The chain carries TRBV5-1 and TRBJ2-1; TRBD2 matches at 11 bases. Germline trimming cut 6 bases from V and 9 bases from J; bases unmatched to any gene: 5. The CDR3 has 13 residues. Germline V gene data show CDR1 as SGHRS and CDR2 as YFSETQ.

This clone showed up just a few times. The chain carries TRBV19 and TRBJ1-5; 8 bases map to TRBD1. The length of the CDR3 is 14 residues. Per germline, CDR1 LNHDA and CDR2 SQIVND (reference sequence). V was clipped by 8 bases and J by 6 bases; unmatched bases: 9. The CDR3 DNA reads as TGTGCCAGTGAACTCGGACAGGGAGGTCAGCCCCAGCATTTT. This sequence encodes CASELGQGGQPQHF.

The chain combines TRBV12-3 or TRBV12-4 with TRBJ2-7, with D unresolved. Trimming took 3 bases from V and 4 from J, leaving 10 bases between them. The CDR3 spans 13 residues. CDR3 DNA: TGTGCCAGCAGTTTGAGGAAGCCTTACGAGCAGTACTTC. It yields the protein CASSLRKPYEQYF.

V gene TRBV6-7 combines with J gene TRBJ2-2; TRBD2 agrees at 14 bases. TRBV6-7 is an ORF for which the function is uncertain. The CDR3 has 17 amino acids. The trim removed 7 bases at V and 7 bases at J, leaving 11 bases unmatched. CDR3 protein: CASNTGTSGSYGGELFF. In nucleotides, the CDR3 is TGTGCCAGCAATACTGGGACTAGCGGGAGTTATGGCGGGGAGCTGTTTTTT.

The V call is TRBV7-9, the J call TRBJ1-2; the D gene is possibly TRBD1 (6 bases). The length of the CDR3 is 14 residues. CDR1 is SEHNR, CDR2 FQNEAQ, per germline (reference sequence). The V gene lost 4 bases and the J gene lost 2 bases, with 11 bases spanning the gap. The CDR3 spells CASSSWTVNYGYTF. DNA for the CDR3: TGTGCCAGCAGCTCCTGGACAGTCAACTATGGCTACACCTTC.

The chain recombines TRBV3-1 (or the pseudogene TRBV3-2) with TRBJ1-2, with D possibly being TRBD1 (6 bases). Germline V lookup: CDR1 LGHDT, CDR2 YNNKEL (reference sequence). This CDR3 is built from 14 residues. Trimming left V 4 bases short and J 3 bases short, with 12 bases between. CDR3 in amino acids: CASSRLTGDYGYTF. In nucleotides, the CDR3 is TGTGCCAGCAGCCGATTGACAGGCGACTATGGCTACACCTTC.

This sequence joins TRBV5-1 and TRBJ1-6; D possibly corresponds to TRBD1 (5 bases). This CDR3 comprises 16 residues. V lost 3 bases and J lost 7, with 17 bases in between. The germline V gene has CDR1 SGHRS and CDR2 YFSETQ. In nucleotides, the CDR3 is TGCGCCAGCAGCTCCAGGGTAGGGGTACGAAATTCACCCCTCCACTTT. Translation: CASSSRVGVRNSPLHF.

The chain employs TRBV6-2 or TRBV6-3 and TRBJ2-7; TRBD2 is a possible D gene (6 bases). Trimming cost V 2 bases and J 2 bases, with 22 bases left between them. The CDR3 runs 18 residues. In germline, CDR1 is MNHEY, CDR2 SVGEGT. The CDR3 DNA sequence: TGTGCCAGCAGTTACGGAGGCTCTTCCTGGGAGGCCCCCTACGAGCAGTACTTC. Translated, it gives CASSYGGSSWEAPYEQYF.

The chain is built from TRBV5-4 and TRBJ2-3; 12 nucleotides agree with TRBD2. The CDR3 loop spans 17 amino acids. With 4 bases clipped from V and 0 bases from J, the junction kept 6 bases outside the gene matches. Looked up from germline, CDR1 is SGHNT and CDR2 is YYREEE (reference sequence). CDR3 DNA: TGTGCCAGCAGCCAAGCCGGACTAGCGGGAAGCACAGATACGCAGTATTTT. Amino acids: CASSQAGLAGSTDTQYF.

The chain recombines TRBV10-1 with TRBJ2-2; 8 bases are shared with TRBD2. This CDR3 is 14 amino acids long. J lost 6 bases, V lost 5 bases, and 5 bases had no gene match. The germline CDR1 and CDR2 sequences are WNHNN and SYGVQD (reference sequence). CDR3 in amino acids: CASSNSGSSGELFF. As DNA, the CDR3 is TGCGCCAGCAGTAACAGCGGGAGTTCCGGGGAGCTGTTTTTT.

Here the CDR3 DNA reads TGTGCCAGCAGTTACTCGGGCGGGAGAAACACCATATATTTT. This translates into CASSYSGGRNTIYF. The V call is TRBV6-5, the J call TRBJ1-3; D gene uncertain. Germline loops: CDR1 MNHEY, CDR2 SVGAGI. The CDR3 spans 14 residues. The V gene lost 0 bases and the J gene lost 5 bases, with 8 bases spanning the gap.

V and J are TRBV19 and TRBJ2-5; a possible D gene is TRBD1 (5 bases). The CDR3 runs 13 residues. Trimming removed 8 bases from V and 1 base from J, with 11 bases in between. CDR1 and CDR2 from the germline V gene are LNHDA and SQIVND (reference sequence). Here the CDR3 reads CASGGHRQETQYF. As DNA, the CDR3 is TGTGCCAGTGGTGGACACCGCCAAGAGACCCAGTACTTC.

With respect to this clone: Within the sample, other DNA sequences also encode this same CDR3. This chain connects TRBV18 to TRBJ2-5; perhaps TRBD1 as D (6 bases). The CDR3 length is 13 residues. The V and J ends lost 6 bases and 2 bases respectively, with 10 bases between them. Germline V gene data show CDR1 as KGHSH and CDR2 as LQKENI. CDR3 region: CASSPGQQETQYF. DNA for the CDR3: TGTGCCAGCTCCCCAGGACAGCAAGAGACCCAGTACTTC.

The chain couples TRBV7-8 to TRBJ1-2, with D possibly being TRBD1 (6 bases). CDR1 SGHVS and CDR2 FQNEAQ come from the germline V gene. The CDR3 spans 14 residues. V was clipped by 5 bases and J by 8 bases, with 18 bases between them. As DNA, the CDR3 is TGTGCCAGCAGCCCTGCAGGGGAGTCTGGGGGCTACACCTTC. Translating gives CASSPAGESGGYTF.

This chain connects TRBV6-5 to TRBJ2-5, with 9 bases lining up with TRBD1. With 6 bases clipped from V and 7 bases from J, the junction kept 12 bases outside the gene matches. This CDR3 region has 15 residues. Looked up from germline, CDR1 is MNHEY and CDR2 is SVGAGI. CDR3 loop: CASRETGGGSVTQYF. CDR3 bases: TGTGCCAGCAGAGAGACAGGGGGGGGGTCGGTGACCCAGTACTTC.

The CDR3 region has the DNA TGTGCCAGCAGCCAAGAGGGAGGGACCCCTAATGAAAAACTGTTTTTT. Translated, it gives CASSQEGGTPNEKLFF. The chain carries TRBV3-1 (or the pseudogene TRBV3-2) and TRBJ1-4, with D tentatively TRBD1 (5 bases). The CDR3 runs 16 residues. The germline V gene encodes CDR1 LGHDT and CDR2 YNNKEL (reference sequence). Trimming took 0 bases from V and 3 from J, leaving 11 bases between them.

The chain is built from TRBV19 and TRBJ2-7; tentative D call: TRBD2 (6 bases). Between the trimmed V and J ends, which lost 6 bases and 1 base, there was a span of 16 bases. Germline values: CDR1 LNHDA, CDR2 SQIVND (reference sequence). This CDR3 is 15 amino acids long. CDR3 DNA: TGTGCCAGTAGCCGCGGGATCTACGCTTCCTACGAGCAGTACTTC. Translation gives CASSRGIYASYEQYF.

The V and J genes are TRBV9 and TRBJ2-2; 11 positions match TRBD2. The CDR3 spans 17 residues. Germline-derived CDR1 and CDR2 are SGDLS and YYNGEE. Germline trimming cut 0 bases from V and 2 bases from J; bases unmatched to any gene: 3. The CDR3 region is CASSVAGTSGNTGELFF. CDR3 coding DNA: TGTGCCAGCAGCGTAGCAGGGACTAGCGGAAACACCGGGGAGCTGTTTTTT.